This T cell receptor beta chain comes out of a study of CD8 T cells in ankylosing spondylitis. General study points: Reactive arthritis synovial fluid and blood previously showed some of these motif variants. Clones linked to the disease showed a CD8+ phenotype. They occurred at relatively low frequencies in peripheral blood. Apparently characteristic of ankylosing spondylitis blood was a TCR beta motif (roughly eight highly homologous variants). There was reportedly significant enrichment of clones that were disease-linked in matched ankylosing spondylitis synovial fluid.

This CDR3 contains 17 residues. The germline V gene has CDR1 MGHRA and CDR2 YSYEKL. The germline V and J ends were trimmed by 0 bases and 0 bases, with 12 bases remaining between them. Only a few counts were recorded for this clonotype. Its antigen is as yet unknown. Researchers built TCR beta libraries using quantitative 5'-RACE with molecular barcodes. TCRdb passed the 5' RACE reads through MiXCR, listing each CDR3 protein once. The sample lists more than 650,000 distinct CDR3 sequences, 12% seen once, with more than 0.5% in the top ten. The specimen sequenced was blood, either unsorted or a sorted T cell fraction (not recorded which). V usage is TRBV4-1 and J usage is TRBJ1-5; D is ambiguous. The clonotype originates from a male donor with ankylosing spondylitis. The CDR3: CASSQDTPVLSNQPQHF. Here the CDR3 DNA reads TGCGCCAGCAGCCAAGATACCCCGGTCCTTAGCAATCAGCCCCAGCATTTT.